These 27 T cell receptor beta chains came from one sample sequenced in a study of CD8+CD57+ T cells in acquired aplastic anemia. Patients who underwent sequencing had shown CD8+CD57+ cell expansion by flow cytometry. Using genomic DNA as the template, TCR beta VDJ and CDR3 profiling was carried out. TCRdb itself ran the reads through MiXCR, one entry per CDR3 protein. Here the sample spans under 500,000 distinct CDR3 sequences, 25% to 40% being singletons. The sample consisted of sorted CD4+, CD8+, or CD8+CD57+ T cells (not recorded which) from PBMCs. These receptors originate from a human donor with aplastic anemia.

In its sample, this clonotype was seen a few times. V gene TRBV12-3 or TRBV12-4 combines with J gene TRBJ2-5; D gene ambiguous. This CDR3 contains 12 residues. V lost 6 bases, J lost 0 bases, and 5 bases lay in between. The CDR3 reads CASSQYQETQYF. CDR3 DNA: TGTGCCAGCAGCCAGTACCAAGAGACCCAGTACTTC.

In its sample, this clonotype was seen many times. This sequence joins TRBV6-1 and TRBJ2-7; D may be TRBD1 or TRBD2 (6 bases each). Germline lookup yields CDR1 MNHNS and CDR2 SASEGT. V lost 6 bases to trimming and J lost 2 bases, with 11 bases between them. The CDR3 loop spans 13 amino acids. The CDR3 loop reads CASRRDNTYEQYF. In DNA, the CDR3 is TGTGCCAGCAGGCGGGACAATACCTACGAGCAGTACTTC.

This clonotype came up a few times. The CDR3 region has the DNA TGTGCCAGCAGTTTTTCAGGGGGAGGGGAAAAACTGTTTTTT. Its protein is CASSFSGGGEKLFF. The V call is TRBV12-3 or TRBV12-4, the J call TRBJ1-4; 7 bases are shared with TRBD1. The CDR3 covers 14 residues. V dropped 3 bases and J dropped 8; count of bases not matched to a gene: 6.

This clonotype showed up many times. The chain combines TRBV2 with TRBJ1-2; possibly TRBD1 for D (6 bases). Trimming stripped 3 bases from V and 2 bases from J, with 7 bases between. The length of the CDR3 is 13 residues. Germline V lookup: CDR1 SNHLY, CDR2 FYNNEI. This chain's CDR3 is CASSDDRNYGYTF. CDR3 in DNA: TGTGCCAGCAGTGACGACAGGAACTATGGCTACACCTTC.

This clonotype was picked up many times. V gene TRBV12-3 or TRBV12-4 combines with J gene TRBJ1-2, with D unresolved. This CDR3 spans 13 amino acids. The V end lost 3 bases, the J end lost 5 bases, and 10 bases lay between the germline ends. The DNA of the CDR3 is TGTGCCAGCAGTTTCCCCGGTTCATATGGCTACACCTTC. Amino acid sequence: CASSFPGSYGYTF.

The chain carries TRBV25-1 and TRBJ1-6, with 8 nucleotides matching TRBD1. J lost 2 bases, V lost 9 bases, and 6 bases had no gene match. The CDR3 extends over 15 amino acids. CDR1 MGHDK and CDR2 SYGVNS come from the germline V gene. The CDR3 nucleotides are TGTGCCAGGGACAGGGAGCGGCCCTATAATTCACCCCTCCACTTT. It yields the protein CARDRERPYNSPLHF.

The CDR3 DNA is TGTGCCAGCGGGACCTGGGACACTGAAGCTTTCTTT. This sequence encodes CASGTWDTEAFF. The chain links TRBV2 to TRBJ1-1, with a possible D match to TRBD1 (5 bases). CDR1 and CDR2 (germline): SNHLY, FYNNEI. The CDR3 spans 12 residues. Deletions cut 8 bases from V and 3 bases from J, with 10 bases between.

This clonotype has at least ten counts. The chain couples TRBV7-9 to TRBJ1-1; 7 nucleotides match TRBD1. The CDR3 consists of 14 residues. V lost 1 base, J lost 5 bases, and 4 bases stayed unmatched. The germline V gene encodes CDR1 SEHNR and CDR2 FQNEAQ (reference sequence). The CDR3, as DNA: TGTGCCAGCAGCTTAGAAGGGGGCGTAACTGAAGCTTTCTTT. Translating gives CASSLEGGVTEAFF.

Only a few counts were recorded for this clonotype. The chain couples TRBV5-1 to TRBJ2-1; the D gene is possibly TRBD1 (5 bases). V was trimmed by 4 bases and J by 8 bases, leaving 10 bases between them. The CDR3 loop spans 12 amino acids. CDR1 is SGHRS, CDR2 YFSETQ, per germline. The CDR3 nucleotides are TGCGCCAGCAGCCGAGACAGCGATGAGCAGTTCTTC. Translation: CASSRDSDEQFF.

There are many counts of this clonotype. This chain connects TRBV10-3 to TRBJ2-2, with 8 bases fitting TRBD1. The CDR3 length is 16 residues. After removal of 3 bases from V and 9 bases from J, the junction contained 12 bases not matched to a gene. CDR1 and CDR2 from the germline V gene are ENHRY and SYGVKD. CDR3 in DNA: TGTGCCATCAGTGACCGACAGGGGATGGATGCCCGGGAGCTGTTTTTT. It translates to CAISDRQGMDARELFF.

This chain joins TRBV7-3 and TRBJ2-2; 7 positions match TRBD1. With V trimmed by 6 bases and J by 1 base, 5 bases remained unmatched. The germline V gene encodes CDR1 SGHTA and CDR2 FQGTGA. The length of the CDR3 is 15 residues. CDR3 in DNA: TGTGCCAGCAGTTCCAGGACAGGGAACACCGGGGAGCTGTTTTTT. It translates to CASSSRTGNTGELFF.

The chain combines TRBV5-6 with TRBJ2-2, with D unresolved. Germline V gene lookup returns CDR1 SGHDT and CDR2 YYEEEE. The CDR3 extends over 12 amino acids. Trimming cost V 2 bases and J 7 bases, with 6 bases left between them. The CDR3 protein is CASSLRIGELFF. The CDR3, as DNA: TGTGCCAGCAGCTTAAGAATCGGGGAGCTGTTTTTT.

Points on this clonotype: Its ends do not fully match the called genes, so a read error is possible. V usage is TRBV5-5 and J usage is TRBJ1-1; D ambiguous. The CDR3 runs 14 residues. Germline assignment: CDR1 SGHKS and CDR2 YYEKEE (reference sequence). Here the CDR3 DNA reads TGTACCAGCAGCTTGGTCCTATGGAACACTGAAGCTTTCTTT. Translating gives CTSSLVLWNTEAFF.

The rearrangement links TRBV11-2 to TRBJ2-3; D possibly corresponds to TRBD2 (6 bases). The CDR3 covers 15 residues. V was shortened by 5 bases and J by 3 bases, with 15 bases between the two germline ends. Per germline, CDR1 SGHAT and CDR2 FQNNGV. The CDR3 DNA reads as TGTGCCAGCAGCCGGGGTGGCGGGGAGACAGATACGCAGTATTTT. The encoded protein is CASSRGGGETDTQYF. Complete variable domain (other parts from reference TRBV11-2 and TRBJ2-3): EAGVAQSPRYKIIEKRQSVAFWCNPISGHATLYWYQQILGQGPKLLIQFQNNGVVDDSQLPKDRFSAERLKGVDSTLKIQPAKLEDSAVYLCASSRGGGETDTQYFGPGTRLTVL.

The chain recombines TRBV3-1 with TRBJ2-7; D may be TRBD1 or TRBD2 (5 bases each). The length of the CDR3 is 15 residues. The germline V gene has CDR1 LGHDT and CDR2 YNNKEL (reference sequence). Between the trimmed V and J ends, which lost 4 bases and 7 bases, there was a span of 20 bases. CDR3 loop: CASSRLGTSSGEQYF. DNA of the CDR3: TGTGCCAGCAGCCGCCTCGGGACCAGTTCGGGTGAGCAGTACTTC.

Turning to this clonotype: The junction shows a germline mismatch at one end, possibly a read error. The genes are TRBV30 and TRBJ1-6; D perhaps matches TRBD1 (5 bases). This CDR3 region has 17 residues. The germline CDR1 and CDR2 sequences are GTSNPN and SVGIG (reference sequence). CDR3 residues: CARSVRGRRSYNSPLRF. CDR3 coding DNA: TGTGCCCGGAGTGTACGGGGCAGGCGAAGCTATAATTCACCCCTCCGCTTT.

The chain couples TRBV20-1 to TRBJ1-2; tentatively, D is TRBD1 (6 bases). Germline V gene data show CDR1 as DFQATT and CDR2 as SNEGSKA (reference sequence). Trimming cost V 5 bases and J 4 bases, with 14 bases left between them. The CDR3 spans 13 residues. DNA for the CDR3: TGCAGTGCTGACCGGGGGGGCGGCTATGGCTACACCTTC. It is translated as CSADRGGGYGYTF.

The rearrangement links TRBV2 to TRBJ2-5; 11 positions agree with TRBD2. From germline, CDR1 is SNHLY and CDR2 FYNNEI. The V segment lost 9 bases and the J segment 5 bases; nucleotides outside the gene matches: 8. The CDR3 is made up of 14 amino acids. The CDR3 nucleotides read TGTGCCAGAGACGCGAGACTAGCGGGGGAGACCCAGTACTTC. Translated, it gives CARDARLAGETQYF.

About this clonotype: A single base separates this from a much larger clone, so it may be a read error. V is TRBV20-1 and J is TRBJ1-2; a weak D match, TRBD1 (5 bases). CDR3 length: 14 residues. Germline lookup yields CDR1 DFQATT and CDR2 SNEGSKA (reference sequence). CDR3 DNA sequence: TGCCGTGCTAGTTTGACAGCGACTAACTATGGCTACACCTTC. Residues: CRASLTATNYGYTF.

The chain joins TRBV20-1 to TRBJ2-7; a weak D match, TRBD2 (5 bases). The CDR3 is 12 amino acids. The germline V gene has CDR1 DFQATT and CDR2 SNEGSKA (reference sequence). V shed 3 bases and J shed 7 bases, with 13 bases lying between them. CDR3 loop: CSARSAGYEQYF. The CDR3 nucleotides are TGCAGTGCTAGGTCCGCGGGCTATGAGCAGTACTTC.

The rearrangement joins TRBV20-1 to TRBJ1-6, with a tentative D call TRBD1 (6 bases). Germline values: CDR1 DFQATT, CDR2 SNEGSKA (reference sequence). Deletions cut 0 bases from V and 7 bases from J, with 10 bases between. The CDR3 consists of 14 residues. The CDR3 DNA reads TGCAGTGCTAGAGATCGACAGGACAATTCACCCCTCCACTTT. Translation gives CSARDRQDNSPLHF.

The V and J genes are TRBV12-3 or TRBV12-4 and TRBJ1-2; D gene uncertain. This CDR3 comprises 12 residues. With 7 bases removed from V and 3 bases from J, the gap between germline ends came to 9 bases. CDR3 region: CASMENDYGYTF. DNA for the CDR3: TGTGCCAGCATGGAGAACGACTATGGCTACACCTTC.

The CDR3 sequence: CASSIGQVGEAFF. In nucleotides, the CDR3 is TGTGCCAGTAGTATAGGCCAGGTTGGTGAAGCTTTCTTT. The gene calls are TRBV19 and TRBJ1-1; D is unresolved. This CDR3 spans 13 amino acids. V was trimmed by 1 base and J by 7 bases, leaving 10 bases between them. Germline CDR1 and CDR2: LNHDA and SQIVND (reference sequence).

This clonotype was observed a single time. This chain uses TRBV11-1 with TRBJ1-2; a weak D match, TRBD1 (6 bases). The ends were cut back, 5 bases at V and 0 bases at J, with 16 bases in the middle. The CDR3 loop spans 16 amino acids. Germline V gene lookup returns CDR1 SGHAT and CDR2 FQDESV (reference sequence). This CDR3 reads CASSVDSTGANYGYTF. Here the CDR3 DNA reads TGTGCCAGCAGCGTTGACTCGACAGGAGCTAACTATGGCTACACCTTC.

In its sample, this clonotype was seen a few times. This sequence may be a read error, since a much larger clone differs from it by one base. This chain links TRBV20-1 with TRBJ2-7; D not resolved. The CDR3 is 13 residues long. Looked up from germline, CDR1 is DFQATT and CDR2 is SNEGSKA (reference sequence). CDR3: CSARNPSSYERYF. The CDR3 DNA sequence: TGCAGTGCTAGGAACCCGAGCTCCTACGAGCGGTACTTC.

The rearrangement joins TRBV7-3 to TRBJ2-1; D is unresolved. The V and J ends lost 5 bases and 9 bases respectively, with 17 bases between them. CDR3 length: 14 amino acids. CDR1 is SGHTA and CDR2 is FQGTGA in the germline V gene. The CDR3 DNA sequence: TGTGCCAGCAGCAATTCAATAGTGGCTGGTGAGCAGTTCTTC. Protein: CASSNSIVAGEQFF.

Regarding this clonotype: Since a much larger clone is just one base distant, this may be a read error. V usage is TRBV24-1 and J usage is TRBJ2-1; the D is unclear. The CDR3 has 15 amino acids. Germline V gene data show CDR1 as KGHDR and CDR2 as SFDVKD. Trimming pared 4 bases from V and 0 bases from J, leaving 9 bases between. The CDR3 protein is CATSERSSSYNEQFF. The CDR3 DNA is TGTGCCACCAGTGAAAGGAGCAGCTCCTACAATGAGCAGTTCTTC.